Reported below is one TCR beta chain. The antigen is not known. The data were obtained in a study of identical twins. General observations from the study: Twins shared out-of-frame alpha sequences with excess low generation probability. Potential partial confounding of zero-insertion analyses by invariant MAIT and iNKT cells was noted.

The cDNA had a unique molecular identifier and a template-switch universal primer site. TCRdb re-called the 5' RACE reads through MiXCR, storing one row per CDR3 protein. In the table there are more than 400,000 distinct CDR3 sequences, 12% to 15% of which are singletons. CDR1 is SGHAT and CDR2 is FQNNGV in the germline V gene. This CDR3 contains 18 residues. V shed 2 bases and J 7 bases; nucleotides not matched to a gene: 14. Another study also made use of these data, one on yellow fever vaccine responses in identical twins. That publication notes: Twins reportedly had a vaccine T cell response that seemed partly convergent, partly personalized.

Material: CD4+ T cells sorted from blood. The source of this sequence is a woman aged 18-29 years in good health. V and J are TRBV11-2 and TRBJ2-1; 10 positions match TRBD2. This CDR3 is CASSLRHKGLAGVNEQFF. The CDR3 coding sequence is TGTGCCAGCAGCTTACGACACAAGGGGCTAGCGGGAGTAAATGAGCAGTTCTTC.